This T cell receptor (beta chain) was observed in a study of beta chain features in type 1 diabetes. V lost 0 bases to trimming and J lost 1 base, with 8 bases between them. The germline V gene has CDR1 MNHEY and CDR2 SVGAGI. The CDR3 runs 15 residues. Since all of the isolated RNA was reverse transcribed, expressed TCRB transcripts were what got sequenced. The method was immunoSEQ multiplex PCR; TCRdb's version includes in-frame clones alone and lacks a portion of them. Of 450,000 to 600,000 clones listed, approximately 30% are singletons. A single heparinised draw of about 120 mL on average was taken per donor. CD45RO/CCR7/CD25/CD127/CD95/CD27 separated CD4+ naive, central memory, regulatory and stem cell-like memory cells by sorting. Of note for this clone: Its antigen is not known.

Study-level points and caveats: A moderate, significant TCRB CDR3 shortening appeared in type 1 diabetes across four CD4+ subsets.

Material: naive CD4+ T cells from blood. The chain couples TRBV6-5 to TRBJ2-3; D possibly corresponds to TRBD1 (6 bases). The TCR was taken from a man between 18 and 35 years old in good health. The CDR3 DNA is TGTGCCAGCAGTTACTCGAGACAGGGCACAGATACGCAGTATTTT. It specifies CASSYSRQGTDTQYF.